The clone carrying this TCR beta chain showed up just a few times. The data derive from a study of blood T cell repertoires in COVID-19. TCRdb's table, derived via immunoSEQ multiplex PCR, lists solely in-frame clones and lacks some. The sample consists of about 120,000 clones, approximately 90% of them appearing once. The CDR3 length is 12 residues. V lost 4 bases and J 2 bases, leaving 6 bases between the germline ends. Germline loops: CDR1 MNHEY, CDR2 SVGEGT. The TCR comes from a human donor with acute or convalescent COVID-19. The donor label of this sample is uncertain. The J gene is TRBJ2-7, the V gene TRBV6-2 or TRBV6-3; TRBD1 is a possible D gene (6 bases). Sequencing was carried out using peripheral blood. CDR3 bases: TGTGCCAGCAGTTGGGGGCCCTACGAGCAGTACTTC. This translates into CASSWGPYEQYF.